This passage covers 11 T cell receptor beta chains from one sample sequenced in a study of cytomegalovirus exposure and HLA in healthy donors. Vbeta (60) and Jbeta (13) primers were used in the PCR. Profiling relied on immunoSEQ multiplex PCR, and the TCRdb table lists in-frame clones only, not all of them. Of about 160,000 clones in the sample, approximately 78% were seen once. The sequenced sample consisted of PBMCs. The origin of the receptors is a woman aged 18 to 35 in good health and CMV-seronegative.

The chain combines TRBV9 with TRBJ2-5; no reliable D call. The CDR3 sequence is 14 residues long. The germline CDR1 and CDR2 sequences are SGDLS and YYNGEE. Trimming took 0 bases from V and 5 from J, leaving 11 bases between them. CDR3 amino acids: CASSVGGSWETQYF. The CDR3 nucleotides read TGTGCCAGCAGCGTAGGTGGCTCGTGGGAGACCCAGTACTTC. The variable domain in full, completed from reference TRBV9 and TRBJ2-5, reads DSGVTQTPKHLITATGQRVTLRCSPRSGDLSVYWYQQSLDQGLQFLIQYYNGEERAKGNILERFSAQQFPDLHSELNLSSLELGDSALYFCASSVGGSWETQYFGPGTRLLVL.

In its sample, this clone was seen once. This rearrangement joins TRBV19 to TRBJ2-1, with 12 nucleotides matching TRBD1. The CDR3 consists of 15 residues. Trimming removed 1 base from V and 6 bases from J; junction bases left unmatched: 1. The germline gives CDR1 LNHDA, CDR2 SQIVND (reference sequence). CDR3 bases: TGTGCCAGTAGTATAGGGGACAGGGGGCTCAATGAGCAGTTCTTC. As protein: CASSIGDRGLNEQFF.

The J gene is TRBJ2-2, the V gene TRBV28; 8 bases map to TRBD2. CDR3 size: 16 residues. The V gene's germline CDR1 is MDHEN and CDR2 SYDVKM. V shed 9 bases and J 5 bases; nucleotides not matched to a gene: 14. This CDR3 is CASGPGAGEVTGELFF. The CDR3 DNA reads TGTGCCAGTGGGCCGGGAGCGGGAGAAGTTACCGGGGAGCTGTTTTTT.

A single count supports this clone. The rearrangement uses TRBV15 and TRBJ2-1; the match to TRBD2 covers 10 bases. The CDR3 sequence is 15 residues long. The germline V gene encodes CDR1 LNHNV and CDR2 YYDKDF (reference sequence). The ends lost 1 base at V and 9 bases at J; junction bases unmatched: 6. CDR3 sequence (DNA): TGTGCCACCAGCAGAGTACTAGCGGGGATCGGTGAGCAGTTCTTC. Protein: CATSRVLAGIGEQFF.

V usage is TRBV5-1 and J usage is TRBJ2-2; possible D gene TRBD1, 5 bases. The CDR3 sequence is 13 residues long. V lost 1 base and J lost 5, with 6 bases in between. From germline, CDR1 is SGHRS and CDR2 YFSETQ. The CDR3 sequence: CASSLQGTGELFF. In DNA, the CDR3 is TGCGCCAGCAGCTTGCAGGGTACCGGGGAGCTGTTTTTT.

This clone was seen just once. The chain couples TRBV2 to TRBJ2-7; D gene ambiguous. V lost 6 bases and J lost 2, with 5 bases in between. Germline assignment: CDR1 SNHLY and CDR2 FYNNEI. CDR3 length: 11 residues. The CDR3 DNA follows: TGTGCCAGCAGAGAGACCTACGAGCAGTACTTC. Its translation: CASRETYEQYF.

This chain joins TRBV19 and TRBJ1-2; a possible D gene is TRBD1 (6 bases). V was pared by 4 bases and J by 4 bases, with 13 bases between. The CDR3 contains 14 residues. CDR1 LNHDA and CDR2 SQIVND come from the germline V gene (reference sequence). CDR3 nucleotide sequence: TGTGCCAGTAGTAACAGGGAGAAGAGCTATGGCTACACCTTC. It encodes CASSNREKSYGYTF. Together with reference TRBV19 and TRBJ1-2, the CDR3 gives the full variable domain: DGGITQSPKYLFRKEGQNVTLSCEQNLNHDAMYWYRQDPGQGLRLIYYSQIVNDFQKGDIAEGYSVSREKKESFPLTVTSAQKNPTAFYLCASSNREKSYGYTFGSGTRLTVV.

The CDR3 spells CASSRSGTGDYQPQHF. The DNA for the CDR3 is TGTGCCAGCAGCCGTAGCGGGACAGGGGACTATCAGCCCCAGCATTTT. The gene calls are TRBV11-2 and TRBJ1-5, with TRBD1 matching over 10 bases. The CDR3 runs to 16 residues. V was clipped by 5 bases and J by 5 bases; unmatched bases: 9. Germline values: CDR1 SGHAT, CDR2 FQNNGV.

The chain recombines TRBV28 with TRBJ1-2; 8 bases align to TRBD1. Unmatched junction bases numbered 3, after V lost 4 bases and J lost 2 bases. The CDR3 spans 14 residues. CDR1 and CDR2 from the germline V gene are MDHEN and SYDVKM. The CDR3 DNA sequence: TGTGCCAGCAGTTCTCGGACAGGGAACTATGGCTACACCTTC. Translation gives CASSSRTGNYGYTF.

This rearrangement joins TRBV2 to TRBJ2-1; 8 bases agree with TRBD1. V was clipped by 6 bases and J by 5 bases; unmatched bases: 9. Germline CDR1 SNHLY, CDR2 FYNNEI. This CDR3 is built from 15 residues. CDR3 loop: CASSETGGTHNEQFF. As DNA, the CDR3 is TGTGCCAGCAGCGAAACAGGGGGAACACACAATGAGCAGTTCTTC.

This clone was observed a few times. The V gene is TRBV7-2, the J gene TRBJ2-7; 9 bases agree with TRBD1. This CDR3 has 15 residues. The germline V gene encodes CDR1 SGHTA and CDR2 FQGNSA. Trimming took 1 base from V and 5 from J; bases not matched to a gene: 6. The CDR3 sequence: CASSLVGDRADEQYF. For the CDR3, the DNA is TGTGCCAGCAGCTTAGTGGGGGACAGGGCTGACGAGCAGTACTTC. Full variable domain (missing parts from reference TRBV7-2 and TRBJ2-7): GAGVSQSPSNKVTEKGKDVELRCDPISGHTALYWYRQSLGQGLEFLIYFQGNSAPDKSGLPSDRFSAERTGGSVSTLTIQRTQQEDSAVYLCASSLVGDRADEQYFGPGTRLTVT.